This is a list of T cell receptor beta chains from one sample in a study of shared clonotypes between healthy human individuals. Sequencing used immunoSEQ multiplex PCR; TCRdb keeps in-frame clones, though not all of them. The sample consists of about 340,000 clones, roughly 80% of them appearing once. Material for sequencing was memory CD4+ T cells sorted from blood. These receptors all come from a young man in good health. The CDR3 runs from the conserved cysteine through the conserved F or W.

v_call: TRBV2; j_call: TRBJ1-2; cdr3_aa: CASSALGPVGGYTF
v_call: TRBV28; j_call: TRBJ1-3; cdr3_aa: CASGSGEGAFSGNTIYF
v_call: TRBV9; j_call: TRBJ2-4; cdr3_aa: CASTPTGFGAGDIQYF
v_call: TRBV5-5; j_call: TRBJ2-7; cdr3_aa: CASSLAPRAYEQYF
v_call: TRBV6-1; j_call: TRBJ2-7; cdr3_aa: CASSGGLAGGEREQYF
v_call: TRBV29-1; j_call: TRBJ1-1; cdr3_aa: CSVEGTQGAQTEAFF
v_call: TRBV5-1; j_call: TRBJ2-1; cdr3_aa: CASSPRVGESSYNEQFF
v_call: TRBV6-5; j_call: TRBJ2-7; cdr3_aa: CASSYDRTSSYEQYF
v_call: TRBV9; j_call: TRBJ2-1; cdr3_aa: CASSVAFGTGQSSYNEQFF
v_call: TRBV5-4; j_call: TRBJ2-1; cdr3_aa: CASSSQAGGRNEQFF
v_call: TRBV5-5; j_call: TRBJ1-6; cdr3_aa: CASGRSYNSPLHF
v_call: TRBV12-5; j_call: TRBJ2-5; cdr3_aa: CASGTGWETQYF
v_call: TRBV9; j_call: TRBJ2-3; cdr3_aa: CASSLESLSTDTQYF
v_call: TRBV27; j_call: TRBJ1-1; cdr3_aa: CASTPQAGNTEAFF
v_call: TRBV7-2; j_call: TRBJ2-7; cdr3_aa: CASSLTGPSTFSYEQYF
v_call: TRBV29-1; j_call: TRBJ2-7; cdr3_aa: CSVYTGTGPSEQYF
v_call: TRBV6-6; j_call: -; cdr3_aa: CASSAGRQGSYEQYF
v_call: TRBV7-9; j_call: TRBJ2-2; cdr3_aa: CASSLFAGTGELFF